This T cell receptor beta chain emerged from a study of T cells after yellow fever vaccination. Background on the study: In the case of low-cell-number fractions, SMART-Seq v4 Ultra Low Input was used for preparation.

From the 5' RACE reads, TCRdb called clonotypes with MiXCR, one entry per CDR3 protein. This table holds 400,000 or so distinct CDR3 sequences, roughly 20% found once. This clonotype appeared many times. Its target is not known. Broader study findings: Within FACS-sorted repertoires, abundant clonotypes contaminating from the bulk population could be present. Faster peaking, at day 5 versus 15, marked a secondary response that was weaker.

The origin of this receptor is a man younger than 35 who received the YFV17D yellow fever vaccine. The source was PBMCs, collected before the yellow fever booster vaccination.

The CDR3 DNA follows: TGCAGTGCTAGAGGAGATACGCAGTATTTT. This sequence encodes CSARGDTQYF. The V and J genes are TRBV20-1 and TRBJ2-3; D unresolved. The V gene lost 1 base and the J gene lost 5 bases, with 1 base spanning the gap. Germline CDR1 is DFQATT and CDR2 is SNEGSKA (reference sequence). This CDR3 comprises 10 residues.